These 21 T cell receptor beta chains originate from one sample sequenced in a study of cytomegalovirus exposure and HLA in healthy donors. The PCR employed 60 Vbeta primers together with 13 Jbeta primers. Measured with immunoSEQ multiplex PCR; TCRdb has only the in-frame clones, and not every one. Of some 180,000 clones in the sample, just over 75% were seen once. The sample comprised PBMCs. All receptors come from a woman aged 55-69 years in good health and CMV-seropositive.

The chain uses TRBV19 and TRBJ2-1; D gene uncertain. Trimming shortened V by 5 bases and J by 3 bases, and 14 bases separated the two germline ends. CDR3 size: 15 residues. CDR1 is LNHDA and CDR2 is SQIVND in the germline V gene (reference sequence). The CDR3 sequence: CASSPSSLHYNEQFF. For the CDR3, the DNA is TGTGCCAGTAGTCCTTCAAGCCTTCACTACAATGAGCAGTTCTTC.

The chain carries TRBV2 and TRBJ1-2; tentatively, D is TRBD1 (5 bases). Germline CDR1 SNHLY, CDR2 FYNNEI. V was clipped by 4 bases and J by 8 bases, with 17 bases between them. The CDR3 loop spans 14 amino acids. The CDR3 spells CASSGGRIWYGYTF. Here the CDR3 DNA reads TGTGCCAGCAGTGGGGGCAGGATTTGGTACGGCTACACCTTC. Full variable domain (rest looked up from reference TRBV2 and TRBJ1-2): EPEVTQTPSHQVTQMGQEVILRCVPISNHLYFYWYRQILGQKVEFLVSFYNNEISEKSEIFDDQFSVERPDGSNFTLKIRSTKLEDSAMYFCASSGGRIWYGYTFGSGTRLTVV.

This chain joins TRBV6-1 and TRBJ2-7, with TRBD1 matching 7 bases. V was pared by 6 bases and J by 6 bases, with 8 bases of the junction left unmatched. Germline V CDR1 and CDR2: MNHNS, SASEGT. There are 13 residues in the CDR3. The CDR3 nucleotides are TGTGCCAGCAGGGAACCGGGACAGTTCGAGCAGTACTTC. It is translated as CASREPGQFEQYF.

This clone has more than one count but fewer than ten. The genes are TRBV18 and TRBJ2-6, with D hard to call. Looked up from germline, CDR1 is KGHSH and CDR2 is LQKENI. Trimming pared 3 bases from V and 0 bases from J, leaving 15 bases between. The CDR3 extends over 18 amino acids. The CDR3, as DNA: TGTGCCAGCTCACCTAACAGTCGTCCTACCTCTGGGGCCAACGTCCTGACTTTC. This sequence encodes CASSPNSRPTSGANVLTF.

The chain is built from TRBV28 and TRBJ1-3, with TRBD1 matching 9 bases. Germline CDR1 MDHEN, CDR2 SYDVKM. CDR3 size: 23 residues. V lost 6 bases and J lost 0; bases outside the gene matches: 27. The CDR3 bases are TGTGCCAGCAGACCGTTTGGGACAGGGTTCGGTTGGGCACCCCTTCGCTCTGGAAACACCATATATTTT. It encodes CASRPFGTGFGWAPLRSGNTIYF.

The chain recombines TRBV5-4 with TRBJ1-2, with TRBD1 as a possible D gene (6 bases). V gave up 2 bases and J gave up 4 bases, with 12 bases separating them. The CDR3 spans 14 residues. Germline values: CDR1 SGHNT, CDR2 YYREEE (reference sequence). The CDR3 DNA sequence: TGTGCCAGCAGCTTAGGGGGATTCGGCTATGGCTACACCTTC. Amino acids: CASSLGGFGYGYTF.

In this sample, this clone turned up a few times. The chain has TRBV7-2 and TRBJ1-5; a weak D match, TRBD1 (6 bases). The CDR3 totals 16 residues. Germline CDR1 reads SGHTA; CDR2 reads FQGNSA. Trimming removed 5 bases from V and 2 bases from J, with 16 bases in between. This CDR3 is CASSRGGGGGNQPQHF. The CDR3 DNA sequence: TGTGCCAGCAGCAGAGGGGGGGGAGGGGGCAATCAGCCCCAGCATTTT.

The chain uses TRBV7-7 and TRBJ2-1; the D gene is possibly TRBD2 (5 bases). CDR3 size: 15 residues. V dropped 5 bases and J dropped 5 bases, with 16 bases sitting between them. CDR1 is SSHAT, CDR2 FNYEAQ, per germline (reference sequence). CDR3 region: CASSPRTGVNNEQFF. DNA of the CDR3: TGTGCCAGCAGCCCCAGGACCGGGGTCAACAATGAGCAGTTCTTC.

The chain couples TRBV7-3 to TRBJ2-3; 7 bases line up with TRBD1. From germline, CDR1 is SGHTA and CDR2 FQGTGA. Trimming cost V 5 bases and J 6 bases; bases outside gene matches: 5. CDR3 length: 13 residues. The CDR3 is CASSRGLWDTQYF. In nucleotides, the CDR3 is TGTGCCAGCAGCAGGGGGCTTTGGGATACGCAGTATTTT.

This clone showed up just a few times. This chain connects TRBV30 to TRBJ1-1, with D possibly TRBD1 on 5 matching bases. In germline, CDR1 is GTSNPN, CDR2 SVGIG (reference sequence). This CDR3 spans 13 amino acids. V lost 2 bases, J lost 5 bases, and 12 bases lay in between. The CDR3 loop reads CAWSSRGVTEAFF. In DNA, the CDR3 is TGTGCCTGGAGTTCCCGGGGGGTAACTGAAGCTTTCTTT.

The chain links TRBV30 to TRBJ2-7, with TRBD2 as a possible D gene (6 bases). V was cut by 2 bases and J by 3 bases, with 8 bases left in between. This CDR3 region has 12 residues. The germline gives CDR1 GTSNPN, CDR2 SVGIG (reference sequence). The CDR3 loop reads CAWSRELYEQYF. CDR3 in DNA: TGTGCCTGGAGTCGGGAGCTCTACGAGCAGTACTTC.

This clone was found once. This chain joins TRBV19 and TRBJ2-4; tentatively, D is TRBD2 (6 bases). Trimming removed 4 bases at V and 3 bases at J, with 16 bases between. Germline CDR1 and CDR2: LNHDA and SQIVND (reference sequence). The CDR3 is 16 amino acids. CDR3 sequence (DNA): TGTGCCAGTAGTAACTCGGGACTTACGCTCAAAAACATTCAGTACTTC. It encodes CASSNSGLTLKNIQYF.

V and J are TRBV4-1 and TRBJ2-3; D is undetermined. CDR1 and CDR2 (germline): MGHRA, YSYEKL. CDR3 length: 15 amino acids. Trimming removed 1 base from V and 1 base from J, with 9 bases in between. The CDR3 DNA sequence: TGCGCCAGCAGCCAAGTGGGCCAGGGCACAGATACGCAGTATTTT. This translates into CASSQVGQGTDTQYF.

The CDR3 nucleotides read TGTGCCAGCAGCCCCCACGGGTCGTCCGGTGAAAAACTGTTTTTT. Translated: CASSPHGSSGEKLFF. This chain connects TRBV9 to TRBJ1-4; D not certain. V was shortened by 4 bases and J by 7 bases, with 17 bases between the two germline ends. Germline V gene sequence: CDR1 SGDLS, CDR2 YYNGEE. The CDR3 extends over 15 amino acids. The entire variable domain, with the rest obtained from reference TRBV9 and TRBJ1-4, is as follows: DSGVTQTPKHLITATGQRVTLRCSPRSGDLSVYWYQQSLDQGLQFLIQYYNGEERAKGNILERFSAQQFPDLHSELNLSSLELGDSALYFCASSPHGSSGEKLFFGSGTQLSVL.

This clone was seen just once. The rearrangement uses TRBV18 and TRBJ1-1; no firm D call. Trimming stripped 4 bases from V and 2 bases from J, with 8 bases between. This CDR3 has 13 residues. The V gene's germline CDR1 is KGHSH and CDR2 LQKENI. CDR3 protein: CASSLEGNTEAFF. The DNA for the CDR3 is TGTGCCAGCTCACTGGAGGGAAACACTGAAGCTTTCTTT.

The chain joins TRBV4-2 to TRBJ2-1; 7 bases match TRBD2. Germline V CDR1 and CDR2: LGHNA, YNFKEQ. The ends lost 1 base at V and 8 bases at J; junction bases unmatched: 14. The CDR3 is 17 residues long. The CDR3 DNA follows: TGTGCCAGCAGCCAAGCGGTGGGGACTACGCGTTTGTATGAGCAGTTCTTC. It is translated as CASSQAVGTTRLYEQFF.

This rearrangement joins TRBV5-1 to TRBJ1-1; 9 nucleotides agree with TRBD1. This CDR3 region has 14 residues. The V gene end was trimmed by 4 bases and the J gene end by 4 bases; junction bases not matched to a gene: 5. Per the germline V gene, CDR1 is SGHRS and CDR2 is YFSETQ. The chain's CDR3 is CASSTQGASTEAFF. As DNA, the CDR3 is TGCGCCAGCAGCACACAGGGGGCGTCCACTGAAGCTTTCTTT. Using reference TRBV5-1 and TRBJ1-1 for the parts outside the CDR3, the full variable domain is KAGVTQTPRYLIKTRGQQVTLSCSPISGHRSVSWYQQTPGQGLQFLFEYFSETQRNKGNFPGRFSGRQFSNSRSEMNVSTLELGDSALYLCASSTQGASTEAFFGQGTRLTVV.

CDR3 sequence: CASSQAGQGKNIQYF. Here the CDR3 DNA reads TGCGCCAGCAGCCAAGCGGGACAGGGGAAAAACATTCAGTACTTC. The chain uses TRBV4-1 and TRBJ2-4; 10 nucleotides match TRBD1. CDR3 length equals 15 residues. Looked up from germline, CDR1 is MGHRA and CDR2 is YSYEKL. Unmatched junction bases numbered 1, after V lost 1 base and J lost 4 bases.

V usage is TRBV19 and J usage is TRBJ2-7, with D perhaps matching TRBD1 (6 bases). In germline, CDR1 is LNHDA, CDR2 SQIVND (reference sequence). The ends were cut back, 8 bases at V and 6 bases at J, with 11 bases in the middle. The CDR3 contains 11 residues. The CDR3 DNA reads as TGTGCCAGTTCACAGGGCACCGAGCAGTACTTC. Translating it yields CASSQGTEQYF.

A word on this clone: Mismatch with germline at one junction end may stem from a read error. The chain uses TRBV25-1 and TRBJ2-6; possible D gene TRBD1, 6 bases. Per the germline V gene, CDR1 is MGHDK and CDR2 is SYGVNS. The CDR3 sequence is 16 residues long. Here the CDR3 reads CAAKGGLSSGANGLTF. CDR3 bases: TGTGCCGCCAAAGGGGGTCTCAGCTCTGGGGCCAACGGCCTGACTTTC.

J is TRBJ2-5 and V is TRBV5-1; 9 nucleotides match TRBD1. CDR3 length: 14 amino acids. The germline CDR1 and CDR2 sequences are SGHRS and YFSETQ. The trim removed 3 bases at V and 6 bases at J, leaving 6 bases unmatched. DNA of the CDR3: TGCGCCAGCAGCTCCACAGGGGGCAGCAAGACCCAGTACTTC. Its translation is CASSSTGGSKTQYF.